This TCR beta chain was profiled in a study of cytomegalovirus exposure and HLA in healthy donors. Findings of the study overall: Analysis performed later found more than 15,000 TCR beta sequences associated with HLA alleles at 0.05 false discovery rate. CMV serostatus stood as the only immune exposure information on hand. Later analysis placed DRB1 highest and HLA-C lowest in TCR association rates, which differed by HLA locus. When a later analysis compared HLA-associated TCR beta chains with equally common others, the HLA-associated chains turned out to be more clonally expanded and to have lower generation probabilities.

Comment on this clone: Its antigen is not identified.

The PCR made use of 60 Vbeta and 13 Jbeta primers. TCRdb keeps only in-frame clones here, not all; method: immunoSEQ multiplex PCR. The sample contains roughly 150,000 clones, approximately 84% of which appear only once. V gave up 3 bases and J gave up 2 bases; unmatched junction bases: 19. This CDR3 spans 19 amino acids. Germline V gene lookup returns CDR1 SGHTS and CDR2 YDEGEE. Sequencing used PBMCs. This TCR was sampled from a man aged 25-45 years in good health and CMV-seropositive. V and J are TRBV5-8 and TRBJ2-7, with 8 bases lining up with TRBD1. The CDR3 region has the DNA TGTGCCAGCAGCTCTTCATTCGACTCCCGCAGGGGGCCCCCCTACGAGCAGTACTTC. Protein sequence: CASSSSFDSRRGPPYEQYF.